This T cell receptor beta chain appears in the sequencing data of a study of T cell changes during pregnancy in multiple sclerosis. The CDR3 consists of 15 residues. V lost 7 bases and J 0 bases, leaving 13 bases between the germline ends. The V gene's germline CDR1 is LNHDA and CDR2 SQIVND (reference sequence). TCRdb's copy holds only in-frame clones and misses some; the assay was immunoSEQ multiplex PCR. Of 25,000 to 35,000 clones in the sample, roughly nine tenths were seen once. This specimen was CD8+ T cells from peripheral blood mononuclear cells, taken in the second trimester of pregnancy. This chain joins TRBV19 and TRBJ1-3, with D unresolved. The receptor's source is a female donor with multiple sclerosis, enrolled in a pregnancy study. The CDR3 spells CASTSTPISGNTIYF. CDR3 DNA sequence: TGTGCCAGTACCTCGACACCAATCTCTGGAAACACCATATATTTT.